These T cell receptor beta chains were read from a single sample in a study of CD8+ T cells in alopecia areata. Assay: immunoSEQ multiplex PCR; the TCRdb copy retains only in-frame clones and omits some. The sample lists about 150,000 clones, roughly 50% occurring once. Sequencing was performed on CD4+ T cells sorted from blood. These receptors were collected from a human donor in good health. The CDR3 runs from the conserved cysteine through the conserved F or W. The D gene is left open where the match is weak. The listing skips clone size in some rows; elsewhere it reads once, few, many or a size class.

- | - | TRBJ1-5 | TRBV7-4 | CASTERGDSNQPQHF | TGTGCCAGCACCGAGAGGGGGGATAGCAATCAGCCCCAGCATTTT
- | - | TRBJ1-1 | TRBV29-1 | CSVEGFGQGARSFF | -
- | - | TRBJ1-1 | TRBV14 | CASSQVNWFMNTEAFF | TGTGCCAGCAGCCAAGTCAACTGGTTCATGAACACTGAAGCTTTCTTT
- | TRBD2 | TRBJ2-7 | TRBV10-3 | CAISLAGKFYEQYF | TGTGCCATCAGTTTAGCGGGGAAGTTCTACGAGCAGTACTTC
once | - | TRBJ2-5 | TRBV2 | CASSDRGWEETQYF | TGTGCCAGCAGTGACCGGGGCTGGGAAGAGACCCAGTACTTC
- | TRBD1 | TRBJ1-5 | TRBV29-1 | CSVVSGQGNQPQHF | TGCAGCGTTGTTAGCGGACAGGGTAATCAGCCCCAGCATTTT
few | - | TRBJ1-2 | TRBV21-1 | CASSKALLAGYTF | TGTGCCAGCAGCAAAGCGCTCCTGGCTGGCTACACCTTC
few | - | TRBJ2-3 | TRBV29-1 | CSVVKTGTDTQYF | TGCAGCGTTGTAAAGACTGGCACAGATACGCAGTATTTT
few | - | TRBJ1-5 | TRBV19 | CASSIEPANQPQHF | TGTGCCAGTAGTATAGAGCCGGCAAATCAGCCCCAGCATTTT
- | - | TRBJ2-7 | TRBV7-9 | CASSPRTKEQYF | TGTGCCAGCAGCCCTAGGACGAAAGAGCAGTACTTC
- | TRBD2 | TRBJ2-1 | TRBV29-1 | CSVVRGVNNEQFF | TGCAGCGTTGTTCGGGGGGTTAACAATGAGCAGTTCTTC
few | - | TRBJ1-1 | TRBV30 | CAWSGNGGTEAFF | TGTGCCTGGAGTGGAAACGGGGGCACTGAAGCTTTCTTT
- | TRBD2 | TRBJ2-3 | TRBV29-1 | CSVKTSGRENTQYF | TGCAGCGTTAAGACTAGCGGGAGGGAAAATACGCAGTATTTT
- | TRBD1 | TRBJ2-7 | TRBV5-1 | CASSWADRSRVEQYF | TGCGCCAGCAGCTGGGCGGACAGGTCAAGGGTCGAGCAGTACTTC
- | - | TRBJ1-1 | TRBV30 | CAWRKKNTEAFF | TGTGCCTGGAGGAAAAAGAACACTGAAGCTTTCTTT
- | - | TRBJ2-1 | TRBV14 | CASSHVDLNEQFF | TGTGCCAGCAGCCACGTTGATCTTAATGAGCAGTTCTTC
few | TRBD2 | TRBJ2-4 | TRBV23-1 | CATTGAGGTKNIQYF | TGCGCCACCACTGGAGCGGGAGGAACCAAAAACATTCAGTACTTC
- | - | TRBJ2-1 | TRBV7-2 | CASTQRSKDEQFF | TGTGCCAGCACCCAGCGGTCCAAGGATGAGCAGTTCTTC
once | - | TRBJ2-1 | TRBV30 | CAWDSGRINEQFF | TGTGCCTGGGATTCCGGCAGGATTAATGAGCAGTTCTTC
- | TRBD2 | TRBJ2-7 | TRBV6-5 | CASKFGLAYDEQYF | TGTGCCAGCAAGTTCGGACTAGCGTACGACGAGCAGTACTTC
few | - | TRBJ2-3 | TRBV7-9 | CASSSAAGSTDTQYF | TGTGCCAGCAGTTCAGCGGCGGGAAGCACAGATACGCAGTATTTT
- | - | TRBJ1-5 | TRBV6-6 | CASSYSGGNQPQHF | TGTGCCAGCAGTTACTCAGGGGGCAATCAGCCCCAGCATTTT
- | TRBD1 | TRBJ1-2 | TRBV14 | CASSQMTGGVGGYTF | TGTGCCAGCAGCCAAATGACAGGGGGAGTCGGAGGCTACACCTTC
few | TRBD2 | TRBJ2-7 | TRBV6-1 | CASTRTSGIEQYF | TGTGCCAGCACTCGAACTAGCGGGATCGAGCAGTACTTC
- | TRBD1 | TRBJ1-1 | TRBV5-6 | CASSPVPGQGGAFF | TGTGCCAGCAGCCCGGTCCCGGGACAGGGAGGAGCTTTCTTT
- | - | TRBJ2-5 | TRBV5-1 | CASSVGAKGGVRGVETQYF | TGCGCCAGCAGCGTGGGGGCTAAGGGAGGTGTGAGAGGGGTCGAGACCCAGTACTTC
- | - | TRBJ1-4 | TRBV18 | CATGGSATNEKLFF | TGTGCCACCGGCGGTAGTGCAACTAATGAAAAACTGTTTTTT
few | - | TRBJ2-3 | TRBV28 | CASSLPSGLTDTQYF | TGTGCCAGCAGTTTACCGAGCGGGCTCACAGATACGCAGTATTTT
- | - | TRBJ2-2 | TRBV30 | CAWSALLSGELFF | TGTGCCTGGAGTGCCCTTCTAAGCGGGGAGCTGTTTTTT
- | - | TRBJ1-2 | TRBV7-9 | CASSLGGYGYTF | TGTGCCAGCAGCTTAGGAGGGTACGGCTACACCTTC
- | TRBD1 | TRBJ1-2 | TRBV29-1 | CSAQQGPRGPNYGYTF | TGCAGCGCACAACAGGGGCCCAGGGGTCCTAATTATGGCTACACCTTC
- | - | TRBJ1-2 | TRBV27 | CASSRTGMAYGYTF | TGTGCCAGCAGTCGAACAGGGATGGCCTATGGCTACACCTTC
once | - | TRBJ2-5 | TRBV5-6 | CASSFSETQYF | TGTGCCAGCAGCTTTTCGGAGACCCAGTACTTC